This T cell receptor (beta chain) emerged from a study of cytomegalovirus exposure and HLA in healthy donors. Study observations and caveats: While the bulk of TCR sequences proved rare, some public TCRs turned up in many donors. A few CMV-associated chains proved CMV antigen-specific in vitro.

The PCR contained 60 Vbeta and 13 Jbeta primers. TCRdb keeps only in-frame clones here, not all; method: immunoSEQ multiplex PCR. The data hold 150,000 to 200,000 clones, with 76% observed a single time. A remark on this clone: Its antigen is as yet unknown.

The specimen sequenced was PBMCs. This clonotype originated in a young man in good health and CMV-seronegative.

CDR3 coding DNA: TGCGCCAGCAGCCACAGCCTACTAGCGGGAGTCTTTGAGGGGCAGTACTTC. It yields the protein CASSHSLLAGVFEGQYF. V is TRBV4-1 and J is TRBJ2-7, with 11 positions matching TRBD2. With V trimmed by 3 bases and J by 9 bases, 16 bases remained unmatched. Germline CDR1 and CDR2: MGHRA and YSYEKL. CDR3 length: 17 residues.